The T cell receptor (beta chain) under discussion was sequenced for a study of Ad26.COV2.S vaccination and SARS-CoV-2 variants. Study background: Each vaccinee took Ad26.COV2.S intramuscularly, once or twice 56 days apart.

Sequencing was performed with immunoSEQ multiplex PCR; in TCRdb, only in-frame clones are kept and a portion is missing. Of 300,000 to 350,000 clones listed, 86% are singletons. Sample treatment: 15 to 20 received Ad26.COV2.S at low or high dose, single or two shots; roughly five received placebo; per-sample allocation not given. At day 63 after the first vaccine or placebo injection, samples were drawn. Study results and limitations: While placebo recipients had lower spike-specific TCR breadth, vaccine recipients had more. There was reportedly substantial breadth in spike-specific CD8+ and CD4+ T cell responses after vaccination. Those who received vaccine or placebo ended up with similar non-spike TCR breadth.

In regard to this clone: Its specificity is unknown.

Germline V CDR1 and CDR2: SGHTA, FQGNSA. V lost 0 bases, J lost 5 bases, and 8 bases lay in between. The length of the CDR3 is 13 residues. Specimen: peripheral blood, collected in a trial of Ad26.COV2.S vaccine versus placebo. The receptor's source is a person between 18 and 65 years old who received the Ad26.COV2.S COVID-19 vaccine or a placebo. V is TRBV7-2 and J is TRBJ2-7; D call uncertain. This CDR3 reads CASSLAWRHEQYF. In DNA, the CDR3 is TGTGCCAGCAGCTTAGCTTGGCGGCACGAGCAGTACTTC.